The text below deals with one TCR beta chain. The time point is: newly diagnosed GD, antithyroid drugs for less than 3 months. The TCR library was made from RNA that had been extracted from PBMCs in TRIzol. From an endocrinology department in Xi'an, China, came the patients. This record comes from a study of regulatory T cells in long-lasting Graves disease. Construction of the TCR beta libraries employed iRepertoire HTBI primers in conjunction with Arm-PCR of CDR3 regions. Via MiXCR, TCRdb re-called the multiplex PCR reads, giving one row per CDR3 protein. This sample has roughly 560,000 distinct CDR3 sequences, with 12% found just once. The same specimen was also included in a second study, on T cells in Graves' hyperthyroidism and ophthalmopathy. That work adds: Absent ophthalmopathy progression within 18 months defined stable Graves' hyperthyroidism. Clinical symptoms, serum thyroxine, TRAb, thyroid ultrasound and orbital computed tomography informed diagnoses. HTBI primers were used for first-round RT-PCR of the TCR CDR3.

The TCR was taken from a woman aged 30 to 39 with Graves disease. Source: peripheral blood mononuclear cells (PBMCs), taken at new diagnosis, from a patient treated with antithyroid drugs.

In DNA, the CDR3 is TGCAGTGCTCCCGATTACAATGAGCAGTTCTTC. As protein: CSAPDYNEQFF. V and J are TRBV20-1 and TRBJ2-1; D is undetermined. From germline, CDR1 is DFQATT and CDR2 SNEGSKA (reference sequence). The V gene lost 5 bases and the J gene lost 4 bases, with 6 bases spanning the gap. CDR3 size: 11 residues.